This T cell receptor beta chain comes out of a study of blood T cells in healthy people across ages (dated by TCRdb to the mid-2010s). Study-level background: In model experiments, template switching captured roughly one uniquely barcoded TCR beta cDNA molecule for every two T cells. Age-related changes in TCR beta repertoire diversity were measured in the study by deep sequencing normalized with unique cDNA molecular identifiers. Donors were grouped into four age groups: young (average approximately 16 years), middle-aged (roughly 40), aged (around 62) and long-lived (just over 80). To avoid experimental bias, donors of different ages were spread randomly across the sequencing lanes. For two donors (one aged 18 to 30 and one aged 80 or older), the study analyzed two additional independent replicas of 1 million unique cDNA reads from the same blood draw.

Comment on this clonotype: Its antigen is still unknown. The input lacks base qualities; no much larger clone sits a single base away.

The donors were 40 or so Caucasian individuals from Russia, aged roughly 6 to 100 years, who were systemically healthy. Ten milliliters of peripheral blood were collected from each donor into EDTA-treated Vacutainer tubes. Ficoll-Paque density-gradient centrifugation was used to isolate PBMCs, with at least 7 million per sample. Trizol reagent was used to extract total RNA from the PBMCs, yielding at least 6 micrograms per sample. For every donor, flow cytometry on a PBMC aliquot measured the percentage of naive CD45RAhigh/CD27high T cells. The method behind the library was 5' RACE. Instrument on record: Illumina HiSeq 2500. A second roughly 7 to 12 cycle PCR used a sample-barcoded 5' primer and a J-beta primer mix. Each TCR beta cDNA molecule received a unique molecular identifier from a template-switch 5' adaptor carrying 12 random nucleotides. Each sample yielded at least 2.5 million CDR3-containing paired-end reads. First-strand cDNA synthesis was performed from all RNA using the Mint cDNA synthesis kit, with priming by a TRBC-specific oligonucleotide. Following uracil-DNA glycosylase treatment, a first 18-cycle PCR with universal primers M1SS and BC2_uni_R was performed on all cDNA. Per the authors' processing: For normalization, 1 million high-quality reads were randomly selected from each sample, with every read carrying a distinct molecular identifier. Reads with shared molecular identifiers were discarded instead of being binned into consensus sequences. MiTCR, set to a Q25 quality threshold and the strictest error-elimination algorithm, was used for CDR3 identification, clonotype clustering and error correction. A nonparametric unseen species model with Euler transformation was used to estimate a lower bound on total TCR beta diversity. TCRdb reanalyzed the raw reads on its own, using fastp at Q25 for trimming and MiXCR for clone calling, and kept in-frame beta chains. Identical CDR3 protein sequences are pooled into one entry, listed with their most common genes and DNA. Here the V and J calls rest on TCRdb's processing, not on the authors' analysis. This sample is represented by 700,000 to 1,000,000 distinct CDR3 sequences; around 42% of them were singletons. The ten largest clones capture roughly 19% of the sample.

General findings and caveats noted by the study authors: Bulk unsorted PBMC profiling prevented conclusive comparison of naive and antigen-experienced compartments. Donor CMV infection status was unknown, potentially confounding age-related changes in expanded clonotypes. Compared with the aged group, the long-lived group had more naive CD4+ T cells, fewer expanded clones and increased TCR diversity, a pattern suggesting age selection. As age increased, observed TCR beta diversity per million T cells dropped in a roughly linear way, and a significant reduction was already evident by age roughly 40. There was a strong correlation between observed TCR beta diversity and the percentage of naive T cells measured by flow cytometry. Estimates of total diversity based on one million sequenced T cells were regarded as lower bounds and as underestimates.

Sequencing was done on a sample of blood. This clonotype originated in a man in his 60s in good health.

The CDR3 region: CAISDFFVDRGHTEAFF. The nucleotide sequence is given as TGTGCCATCAGTGATTTCTTCGTGGACAGGGGGCACACTGAAGCTTTCTTT. The receptor chain draws on TRBV10-3 and TRBJ1-1; 11 middle bases align to TRBD1. CDR1 ENHRY and CDR2 SYGVKD were looked up in the germline V gene. V trim: 3 bases; J trim: 3 bases; unmatched bases: 9. The CDR3 measures 17 amino acids from cysteine to phenylalanine. CDR3 DNA is the only sequence kept; it has 51 bases, read in frame from the first base.